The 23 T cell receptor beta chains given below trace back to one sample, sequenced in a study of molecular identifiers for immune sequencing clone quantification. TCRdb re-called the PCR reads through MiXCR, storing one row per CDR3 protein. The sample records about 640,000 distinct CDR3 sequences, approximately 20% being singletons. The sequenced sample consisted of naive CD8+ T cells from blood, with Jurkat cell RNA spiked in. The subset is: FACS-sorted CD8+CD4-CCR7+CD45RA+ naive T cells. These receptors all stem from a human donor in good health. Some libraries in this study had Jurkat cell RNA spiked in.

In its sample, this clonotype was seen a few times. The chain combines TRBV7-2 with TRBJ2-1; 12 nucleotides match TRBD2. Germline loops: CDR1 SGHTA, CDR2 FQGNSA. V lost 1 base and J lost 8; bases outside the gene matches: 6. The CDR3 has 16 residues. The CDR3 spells CASSLVLAGGKYEQFF. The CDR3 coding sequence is TGTGCCAGCAGCTTAGTCCTAGCGGGAGGGAAGTATGAGCAGTTCTTC.

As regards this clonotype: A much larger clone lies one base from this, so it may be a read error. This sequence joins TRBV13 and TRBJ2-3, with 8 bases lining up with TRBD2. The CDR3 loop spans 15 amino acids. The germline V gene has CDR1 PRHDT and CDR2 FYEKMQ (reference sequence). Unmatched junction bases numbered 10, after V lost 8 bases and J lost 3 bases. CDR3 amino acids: CASGQGLERTDTQYF. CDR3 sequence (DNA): TGTGCCAGCGGCCAGGGACTAGAGAGGACAGATACGCAGTATTTT.

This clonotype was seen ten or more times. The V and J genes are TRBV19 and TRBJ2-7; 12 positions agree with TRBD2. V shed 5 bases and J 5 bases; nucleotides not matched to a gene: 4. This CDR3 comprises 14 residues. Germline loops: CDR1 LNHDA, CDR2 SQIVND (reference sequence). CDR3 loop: CASSPTSGGDEQYF. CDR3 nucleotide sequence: TGTGCCAGTAGTCCGACTAGCGGGGGTGACGAGCAGTACTTC. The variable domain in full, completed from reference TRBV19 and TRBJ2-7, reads DGGITQSPKYLFRKEGQNVTLSCEQNLNHDAMYWYRQDPGQGLRLIYYSQIVNDFQKGDIAEGYSVSREKKESFPLTVTSAQKNPTAFYLCASSPTSGGDEQYFGPGTRLTVT.

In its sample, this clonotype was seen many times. CDR3 region: CASSVGAGALNTEAFF. CDR3 bases: TGTGCCAGCAGCGTAGGTGCAGGGGCCCTCAATACTGAAGCTTTCTTT. The V call is TRBV9, the J call TRBJ1-1; weak D call: TRBD1 (6 bases). CDR1 and CDR2 from the germline V gene are SGDLS and YYNGEE. With 0 bases removed from V and 5 bases from J, the gap between germline ends came to 17 bases. This CDR3 is 16 amino acids long.

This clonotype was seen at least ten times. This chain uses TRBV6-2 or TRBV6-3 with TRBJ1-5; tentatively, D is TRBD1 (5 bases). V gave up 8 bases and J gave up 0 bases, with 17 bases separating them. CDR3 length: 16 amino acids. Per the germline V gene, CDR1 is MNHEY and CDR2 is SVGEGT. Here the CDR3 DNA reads TGTGCCAGCGCTGCCCTCGGGGCAGTTAGCAATCAGCCCCAGCATTTT. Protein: CASAALGAVSNQPQHF.

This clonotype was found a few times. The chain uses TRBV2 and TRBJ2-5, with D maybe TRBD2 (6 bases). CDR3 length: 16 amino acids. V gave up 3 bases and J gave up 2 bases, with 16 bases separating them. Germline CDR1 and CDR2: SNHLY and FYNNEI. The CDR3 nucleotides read TGTGCCAGCAGTGAGGGCGCGGGGCGGTATCAAGAGACCCAGTACTTC. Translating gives CASSEGAGRYQETQYF.

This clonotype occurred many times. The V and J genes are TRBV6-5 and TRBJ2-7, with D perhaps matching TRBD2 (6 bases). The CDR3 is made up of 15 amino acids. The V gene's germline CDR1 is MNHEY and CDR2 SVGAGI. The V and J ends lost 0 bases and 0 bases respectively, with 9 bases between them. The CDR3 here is CASSYSEGSSYEQYF. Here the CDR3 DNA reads TGTGCCAGCAGTTACTCGGAGGGCTCCTCCTACGAGCAGTACTTC.

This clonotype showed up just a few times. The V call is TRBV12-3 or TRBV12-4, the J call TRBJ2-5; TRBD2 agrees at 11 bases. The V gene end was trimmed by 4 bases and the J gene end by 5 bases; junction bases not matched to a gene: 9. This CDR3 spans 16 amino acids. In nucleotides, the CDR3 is TGTGCCAGCAGTTCAACCTTACTAGCGGGAGTGGAGACCCAGTACTTC. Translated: CASSSTLLAGVETQYF.

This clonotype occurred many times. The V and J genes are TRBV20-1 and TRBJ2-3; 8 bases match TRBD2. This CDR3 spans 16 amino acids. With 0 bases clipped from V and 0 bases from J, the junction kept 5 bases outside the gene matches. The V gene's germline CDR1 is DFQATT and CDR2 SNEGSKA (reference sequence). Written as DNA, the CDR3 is TGCAGTGCTAGAGATTGGACTAGCCTTAGCACAGATACGCAGTATTTT. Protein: CSARDWTSLSTDTQYF.

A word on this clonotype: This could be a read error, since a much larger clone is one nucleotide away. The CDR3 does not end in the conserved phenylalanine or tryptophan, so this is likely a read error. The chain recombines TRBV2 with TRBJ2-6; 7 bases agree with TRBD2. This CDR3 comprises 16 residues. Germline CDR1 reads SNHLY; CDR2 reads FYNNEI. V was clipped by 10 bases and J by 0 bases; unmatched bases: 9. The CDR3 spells CATLGEGSSGANVLTL. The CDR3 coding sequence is TGTGCCACTCTAGGGGAGGGAAGCTCTGGGGCCAACGTCCTGACTCTC.

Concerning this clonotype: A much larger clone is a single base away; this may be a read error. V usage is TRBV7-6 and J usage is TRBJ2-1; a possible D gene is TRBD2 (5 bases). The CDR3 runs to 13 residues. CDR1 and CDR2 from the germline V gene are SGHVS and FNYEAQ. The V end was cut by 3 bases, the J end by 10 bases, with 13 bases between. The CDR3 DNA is TGTGCCAGCAGCTTTGAGGGTACCGGCGAGCAGTTCTTC. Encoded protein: CASSFEGTGEQFF.

The CDR3 loop is CSAKTLAGGGYNEQFF. In nucleotides, the CDR3 is TGCAGTGCTAAAACCCTAGCGGGGGGGGGGTACAATGAGCAGTTCTTC. V and J are TRBV20-1 and TRBJ2-1, with 12 bases aligning to TRBD2. Germline assignment: CDR1 DFQATT and CDR2 SNEGSKA (reference sequence). CDR3 size: 16 residues. Trimming took 4 bases from V and 4 from J; bases not matched to a gene: 8.

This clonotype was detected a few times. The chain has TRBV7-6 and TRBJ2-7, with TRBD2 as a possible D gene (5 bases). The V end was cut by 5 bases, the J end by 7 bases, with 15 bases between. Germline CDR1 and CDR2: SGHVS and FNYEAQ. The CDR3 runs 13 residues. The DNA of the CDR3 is TGTGCCAGCAGCCCCGGGTTAGCGTGGGAGCAGTACTTC. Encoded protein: CASSPGLAWEQYF.

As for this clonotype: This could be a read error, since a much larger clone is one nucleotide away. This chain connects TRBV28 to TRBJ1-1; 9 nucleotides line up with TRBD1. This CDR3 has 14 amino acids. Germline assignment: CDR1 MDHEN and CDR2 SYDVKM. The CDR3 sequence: CPSSGDRANTEAFF. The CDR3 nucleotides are TGTCCCAGCAGTGGGGACAGGGCGAACACTGAAGCTTTCTTT.

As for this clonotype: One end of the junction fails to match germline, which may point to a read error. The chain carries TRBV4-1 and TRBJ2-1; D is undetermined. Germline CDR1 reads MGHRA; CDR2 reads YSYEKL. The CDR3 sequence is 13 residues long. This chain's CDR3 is CASSLHLFNEQSF. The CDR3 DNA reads TGCGCCAGCAGCCTACACCTCTTCAATGAGCAGTCCTTC.

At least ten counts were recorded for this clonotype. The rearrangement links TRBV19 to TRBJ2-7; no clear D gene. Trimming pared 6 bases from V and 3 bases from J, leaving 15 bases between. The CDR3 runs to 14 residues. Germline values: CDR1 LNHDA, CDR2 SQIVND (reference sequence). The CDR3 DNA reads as TGTGCCAGTAGCACATCTCTATTCGACTACGAGCAGTACTTC. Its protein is CASSTSLFDYEQYF.

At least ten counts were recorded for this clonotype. For the CDR3, the DNA is TGTGCCAGCAGTTACTCGAGAGTCAGCCTGAACACTGAAGCTTTCTTT. Translating gives CASSYSRVSLNTEAFF. This sequence joins TRBV6-5 and TRBJ1-1; D ambiguous. The CDR3 has 16 residues. Trimming pared 0 bases from V and 0 bases from J, leaving 11 bases between. CDR1 and CDR2 (germline): MNHEY, SVGAGI.

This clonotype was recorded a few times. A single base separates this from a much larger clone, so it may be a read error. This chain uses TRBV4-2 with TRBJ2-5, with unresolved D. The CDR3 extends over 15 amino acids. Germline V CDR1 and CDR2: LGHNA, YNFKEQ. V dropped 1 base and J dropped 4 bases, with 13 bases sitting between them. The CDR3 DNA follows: TGTGCCAGCAGCCAAGCTAGACTGCTCCTAGAGACCCAGTACTTC. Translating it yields CASSQARLLLETQYF.

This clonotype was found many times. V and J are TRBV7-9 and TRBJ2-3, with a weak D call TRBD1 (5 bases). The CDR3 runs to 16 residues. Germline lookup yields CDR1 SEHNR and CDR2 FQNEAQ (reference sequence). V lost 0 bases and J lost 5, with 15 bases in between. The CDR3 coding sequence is TGTGCCAGCAGCTTAGCAGGTCAGGGTTTAGGAGATACGCAGTATTTT. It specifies CASSLAGQGLGDTQYF. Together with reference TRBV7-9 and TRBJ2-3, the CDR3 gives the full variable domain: DTGVSQNPRHKITKRGQNVTFRCDPISEHNRLYWYRQTLGQGPEFLTYFQNEAQLEKSRLLSDRFSAERPKGSFSTLEIQRTEQGDSAMYLCASSLAGQGLGDTQYFGPGTRLTVL.

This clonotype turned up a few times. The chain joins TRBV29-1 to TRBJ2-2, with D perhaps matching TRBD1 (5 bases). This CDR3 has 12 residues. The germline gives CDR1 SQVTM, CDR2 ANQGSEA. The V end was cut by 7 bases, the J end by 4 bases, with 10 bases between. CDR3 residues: CSAVQGTGELFF. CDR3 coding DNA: TGCAGCGCTGTTCAGGGCACCGGGGAGCTGTTTTTT.

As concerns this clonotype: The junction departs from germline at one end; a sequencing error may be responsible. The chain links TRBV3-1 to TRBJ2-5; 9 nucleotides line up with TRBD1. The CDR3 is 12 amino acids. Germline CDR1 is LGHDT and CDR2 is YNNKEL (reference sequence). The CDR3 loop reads CASSQGLGTGQF. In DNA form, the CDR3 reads TGTGCCAGCAGCCAAGGTTTGGGGACAGGGCAATTC.

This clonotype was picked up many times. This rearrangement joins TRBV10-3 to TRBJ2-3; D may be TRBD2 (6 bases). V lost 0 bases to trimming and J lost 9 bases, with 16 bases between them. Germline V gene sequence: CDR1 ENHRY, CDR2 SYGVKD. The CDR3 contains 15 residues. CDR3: CAISESRYTGGTQYF. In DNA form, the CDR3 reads TGTGCCATCAGTGAGTCCCGATACACCGGAGGGACGCAGTATTTT.

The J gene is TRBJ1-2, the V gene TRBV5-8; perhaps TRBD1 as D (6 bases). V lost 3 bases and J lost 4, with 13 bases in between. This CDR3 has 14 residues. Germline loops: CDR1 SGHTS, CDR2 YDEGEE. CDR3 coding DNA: TGTGCCAGCAGCTCGGCCGGGGGGCCCTATGGCTACACCTTC. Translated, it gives CASSSAGGPYGYTF.